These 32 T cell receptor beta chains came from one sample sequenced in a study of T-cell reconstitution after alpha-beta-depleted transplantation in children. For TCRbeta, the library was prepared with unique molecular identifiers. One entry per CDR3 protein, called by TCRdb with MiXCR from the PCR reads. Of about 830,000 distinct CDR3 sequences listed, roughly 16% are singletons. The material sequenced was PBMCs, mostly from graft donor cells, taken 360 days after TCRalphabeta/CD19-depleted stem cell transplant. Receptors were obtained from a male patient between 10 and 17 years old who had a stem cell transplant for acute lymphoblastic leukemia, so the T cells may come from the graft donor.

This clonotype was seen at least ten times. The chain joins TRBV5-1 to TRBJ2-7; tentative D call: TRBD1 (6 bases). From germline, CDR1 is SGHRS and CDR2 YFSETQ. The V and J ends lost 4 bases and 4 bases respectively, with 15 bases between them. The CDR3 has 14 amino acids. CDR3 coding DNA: TGCGCCAGCAGCAAAGACAGGCACTATTACGAGCAGTACTTC. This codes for CASSKDRHYYEQYF.

The CDR3 loop reads CSVAAGRGNQPQHF. CDR3 bases: TGCAGCGTTGCCGCAGGGAGGGGCAATCAGCCCCAGCATTTT. The V and J genes are TRBV29-1 and TRBJ1-5; D is perhaps TRBD1 (5 bases). Germline V lookup: CDR1 SQVTM, CDR2 ANQGSEA. V was cut by 4 bases and J by 2 bases, with 12 bases left in between. CDR3 length equals 14 residues.

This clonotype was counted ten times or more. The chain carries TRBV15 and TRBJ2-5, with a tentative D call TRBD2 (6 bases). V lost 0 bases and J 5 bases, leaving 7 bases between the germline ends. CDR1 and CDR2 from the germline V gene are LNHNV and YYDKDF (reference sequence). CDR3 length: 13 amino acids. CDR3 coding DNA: TGTGCCACCAGCAGAGATCGGGGGGAGACCCAGTACTTC. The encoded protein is CATSRDRGETQYF.

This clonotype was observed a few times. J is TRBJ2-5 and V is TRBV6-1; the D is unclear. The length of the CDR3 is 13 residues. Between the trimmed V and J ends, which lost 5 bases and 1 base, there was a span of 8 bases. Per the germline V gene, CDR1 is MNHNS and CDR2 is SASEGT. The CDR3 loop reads CASSRHTQETQYF. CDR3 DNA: TGTGCCAGCAGTAGACATACCCAAGAGACCCAGTACTTC.

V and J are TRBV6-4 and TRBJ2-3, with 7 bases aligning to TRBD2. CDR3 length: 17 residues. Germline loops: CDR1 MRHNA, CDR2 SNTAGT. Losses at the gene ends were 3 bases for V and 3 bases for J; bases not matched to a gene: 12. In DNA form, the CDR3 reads TGTGCCAGCAGTGAAGGGACTGGGACGGGACTAACAGATACGCAGTATTTT. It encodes CASSEGTGTGLTDTQYF.

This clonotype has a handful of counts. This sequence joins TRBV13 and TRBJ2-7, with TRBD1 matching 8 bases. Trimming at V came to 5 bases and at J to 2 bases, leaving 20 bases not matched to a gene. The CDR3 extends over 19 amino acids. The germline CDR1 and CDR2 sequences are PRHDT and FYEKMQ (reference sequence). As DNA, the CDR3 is TGTGCCAGCAGCCACGAGGGGACAGGCGACCTACTCCATCCCTACGAGCAGTACTTC. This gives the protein CASSHEGTGDLLHPYEQYF.

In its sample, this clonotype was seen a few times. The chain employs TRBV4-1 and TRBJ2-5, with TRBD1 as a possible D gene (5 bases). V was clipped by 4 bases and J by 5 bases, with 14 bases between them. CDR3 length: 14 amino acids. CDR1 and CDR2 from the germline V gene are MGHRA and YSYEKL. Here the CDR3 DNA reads TGCGCCAGCAGCCTTCTCGGTAGGGGTGAGACCCAGTACTTC. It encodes CASSLLGRGETQYF.

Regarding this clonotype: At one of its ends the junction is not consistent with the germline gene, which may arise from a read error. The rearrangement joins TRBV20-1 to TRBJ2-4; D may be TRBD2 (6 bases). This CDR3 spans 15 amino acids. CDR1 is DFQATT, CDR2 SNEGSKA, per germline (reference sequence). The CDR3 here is CCARPIAEQEDIQYF. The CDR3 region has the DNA TGCTGTGCTAGACCTATAGCGGAACAGGAGGACATTCAGTACTTC.

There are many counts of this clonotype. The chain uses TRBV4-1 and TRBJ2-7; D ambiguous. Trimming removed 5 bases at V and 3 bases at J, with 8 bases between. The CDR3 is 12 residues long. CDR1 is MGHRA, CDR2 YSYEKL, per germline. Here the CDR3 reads CASSESLYEQYF. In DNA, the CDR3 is TGCGCCAGCAGCGAGTCTCTCTACGAGCAGTACTTC.

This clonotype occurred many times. In DNA form, the CDR3 reads TGTGCCATCGCCTGGGCCGTAAATGAGCAGTTCTTC. Its protein product is CAIAWAVNEQFF. V gene TRBV10-3 combines with J gene TRBJ2-1, with D hard to call. CDR3 size: 12 residues. V gave up 8 bases and J gave up 7 bases, with 12 bases separating them. The germline V gene encodes CDR1 ENHRY and CDR2 SYGVKD.

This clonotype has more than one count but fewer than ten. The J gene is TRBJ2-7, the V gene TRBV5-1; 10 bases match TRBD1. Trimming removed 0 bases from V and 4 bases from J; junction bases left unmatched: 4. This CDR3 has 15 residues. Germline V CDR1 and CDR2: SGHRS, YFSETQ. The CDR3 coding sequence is TGCGCCAGCAGCTTGGAGGGACAGGGGCTGTACGAGCAGTACTTC. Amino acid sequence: CASSLEGQGLYEQYF.

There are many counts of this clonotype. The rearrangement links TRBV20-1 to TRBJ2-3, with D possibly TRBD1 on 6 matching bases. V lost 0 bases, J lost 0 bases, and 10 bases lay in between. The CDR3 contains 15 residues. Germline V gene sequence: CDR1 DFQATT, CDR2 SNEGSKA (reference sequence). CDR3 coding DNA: TGCAGTGCTAGAGATAGGGGGTCCAGCACAGATACGCAGTATTTT. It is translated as CSARDRGSSTDTQYF.

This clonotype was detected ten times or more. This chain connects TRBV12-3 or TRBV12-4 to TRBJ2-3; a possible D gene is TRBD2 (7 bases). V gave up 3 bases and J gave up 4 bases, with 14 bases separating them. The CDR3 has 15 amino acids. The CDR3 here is CASSLGGARADTQYF. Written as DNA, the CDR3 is TGTGCCAGCAGTTTGGGGGGGGCAAGGGCAGATACGCAGTATTTT.

The CDR3 region has the DNA TGCGCCAGCAGCTTGCCCGGGGCTAACTATGGCTACACCTTC. It translates to CASSLPGANYGYTF. V usage is TRBV5-1 and J usage is TRBJ1-2; D gene ambiguous. Trimming pared 1 base from V and 0 bases from J, leaving 7 bases between. Per germline, CDR1 SGHRS and CDR2 YFSETQ. The length of the CDR3 is 14 residues.

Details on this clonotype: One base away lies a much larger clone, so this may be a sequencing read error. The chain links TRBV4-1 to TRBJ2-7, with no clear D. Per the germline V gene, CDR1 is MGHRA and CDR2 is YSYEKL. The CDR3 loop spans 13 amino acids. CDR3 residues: CASSLNDAYEHYF. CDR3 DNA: TGCGCCAGCAGCCTTAATGACGCCTACGAGCATTACTTC.

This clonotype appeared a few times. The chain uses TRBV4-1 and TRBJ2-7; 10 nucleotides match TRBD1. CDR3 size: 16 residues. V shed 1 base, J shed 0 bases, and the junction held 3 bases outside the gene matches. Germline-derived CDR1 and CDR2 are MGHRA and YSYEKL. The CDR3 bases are TGCGCCAGCAGCCAAGGACAGGGGGCTTTCTCCTACGAGCAGTACTTC. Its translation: CASSQGQGAFSYEQYF.

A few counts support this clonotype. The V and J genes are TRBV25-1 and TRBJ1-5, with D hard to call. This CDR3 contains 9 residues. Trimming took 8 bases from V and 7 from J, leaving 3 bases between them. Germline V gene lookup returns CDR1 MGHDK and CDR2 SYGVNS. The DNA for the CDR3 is TGTGCCAGCGGGCAGCCCCAGCATTTT. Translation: CASGQPQHF.

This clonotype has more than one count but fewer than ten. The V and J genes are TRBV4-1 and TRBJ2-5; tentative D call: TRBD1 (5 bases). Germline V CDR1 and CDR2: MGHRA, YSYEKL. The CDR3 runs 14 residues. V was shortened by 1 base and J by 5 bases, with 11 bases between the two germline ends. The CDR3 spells CASSQGGRPETQYF. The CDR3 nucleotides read TGCGCCAGCAGCCAAGGGGGCAGGCCGGAGACCCAGTACTTC.

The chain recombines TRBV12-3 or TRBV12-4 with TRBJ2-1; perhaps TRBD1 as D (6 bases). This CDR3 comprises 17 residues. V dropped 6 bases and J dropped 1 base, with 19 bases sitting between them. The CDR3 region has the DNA TGTGCCAGCAGGAGAATACAGGGTAAGGGTTCCTACAATGAGCAGTTCTTC. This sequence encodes CASRRIQGKGSYNEQFF.

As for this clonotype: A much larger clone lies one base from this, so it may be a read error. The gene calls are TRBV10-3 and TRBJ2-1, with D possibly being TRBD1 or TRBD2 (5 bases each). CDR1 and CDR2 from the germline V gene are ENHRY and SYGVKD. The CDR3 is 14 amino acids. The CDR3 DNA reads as TGTGCCGGGGGAAGGACCTCCCACGACAAAGAGCAGTTCTTC. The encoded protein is CAGGRTSHDKEQFF.

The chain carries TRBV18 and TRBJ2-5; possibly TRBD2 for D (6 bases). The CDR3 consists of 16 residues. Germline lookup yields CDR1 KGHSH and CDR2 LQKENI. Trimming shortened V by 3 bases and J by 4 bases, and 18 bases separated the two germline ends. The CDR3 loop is CASSPLDPAGRETQYF. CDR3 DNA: TGTGCCAGCTCACCTTTGGACCCTGCGGGGCGAGAGACCCAGTACTTC.

The CDR3 is CASSGRASGKTDTQYF. CDR3 DNA sequence: TGTGCCAGCAGCGGCCGCGCTAGCGGGAAGACAGATACGCAGTATTTT. The gene calls are TRBV9 and TRBJ2-3; 9 bases line up with TRBD2. V was pared by 3 bases and J by 3 bases, with 8 bases of the junction left unmatched. Germline V gives CDR1 SGDLS, CDR2 YYNGEE. This CDR3 comprises 16 residues. The whole variable domain, remainder taken from reference TRBV9 and TRBJ2-3, is DSGVTQTPKHLITATGQRVTLRCSPRSGDLSVYWYQQSLDQGLQFLIQYYNGEERAKGNILERFSAQQFPDLHSELNLSSLELGDSALYFCASSGRASGKTDTQYFGPGTRLTVL.

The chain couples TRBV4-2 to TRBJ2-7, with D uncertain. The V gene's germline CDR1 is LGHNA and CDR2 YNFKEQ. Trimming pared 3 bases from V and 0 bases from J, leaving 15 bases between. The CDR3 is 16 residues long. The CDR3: CASSHGRALSSYEQYF. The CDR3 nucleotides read TGTGCCAGCAGCCATGGCCGGGCCCTGTCCTCCTACGAGCAGTACTTC.

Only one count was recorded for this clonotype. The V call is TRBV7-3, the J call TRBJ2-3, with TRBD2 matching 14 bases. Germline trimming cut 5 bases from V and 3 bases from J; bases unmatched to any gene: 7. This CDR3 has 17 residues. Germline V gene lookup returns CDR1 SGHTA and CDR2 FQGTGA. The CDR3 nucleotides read TGTGCCAGCAGCCCTTTGACTAGCGGGAGGGAAACAGATACGCAGTATTTT. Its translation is CASSPLTSGRETDTQYF.

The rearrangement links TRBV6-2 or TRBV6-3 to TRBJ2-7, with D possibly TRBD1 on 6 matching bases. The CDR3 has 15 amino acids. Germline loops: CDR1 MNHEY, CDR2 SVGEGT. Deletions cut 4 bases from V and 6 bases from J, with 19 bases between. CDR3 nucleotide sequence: TGTGCCAGCAGTTCGTTACGGGACACGGTCCCCGAGCAGTACTTC. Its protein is CASSSLRDTVPEQYF.

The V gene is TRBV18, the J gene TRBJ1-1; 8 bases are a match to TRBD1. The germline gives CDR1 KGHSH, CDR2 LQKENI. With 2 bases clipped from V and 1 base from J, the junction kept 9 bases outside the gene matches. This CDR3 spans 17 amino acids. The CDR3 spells CASSPLGTGLRNTEAFF. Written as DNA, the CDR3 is TGTGCCAGCTCACCATTAGGGACAGGTTTAAGGAACACTGAAGCTTTCTTT.

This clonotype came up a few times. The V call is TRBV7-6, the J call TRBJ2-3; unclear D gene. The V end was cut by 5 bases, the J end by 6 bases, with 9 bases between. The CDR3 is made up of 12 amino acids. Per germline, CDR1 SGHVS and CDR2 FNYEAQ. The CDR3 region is CASSPLIDTQYF. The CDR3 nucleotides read TGTGCCAGCAGCCCCCTCATTGATACGCAGTATTTT.

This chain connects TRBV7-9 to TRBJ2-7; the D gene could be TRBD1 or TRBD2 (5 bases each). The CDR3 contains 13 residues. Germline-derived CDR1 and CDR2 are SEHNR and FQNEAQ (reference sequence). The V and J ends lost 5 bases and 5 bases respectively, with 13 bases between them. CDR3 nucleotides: TGTGCCAGCAGCCCCGGGCGAGGGGACGAGCAGTACTTC. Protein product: CASSPGRGDEQYF.

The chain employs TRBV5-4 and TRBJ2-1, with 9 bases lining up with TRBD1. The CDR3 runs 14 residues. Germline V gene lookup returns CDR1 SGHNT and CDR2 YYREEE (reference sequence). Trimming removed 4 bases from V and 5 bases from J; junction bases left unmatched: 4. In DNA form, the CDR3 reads TGTGCCAGCAGCAAGCGGGACAGGGACAATGAGCAGTTCTTC. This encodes CASSKRDRDNEQFF.

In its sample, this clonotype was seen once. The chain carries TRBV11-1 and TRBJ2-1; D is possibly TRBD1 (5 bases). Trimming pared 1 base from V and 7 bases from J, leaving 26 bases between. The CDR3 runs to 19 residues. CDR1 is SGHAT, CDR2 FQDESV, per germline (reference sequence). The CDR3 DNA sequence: TGTGCCAGCAGCTTAGGGGGCTTAGTGGGGATCTCGACTGGGAATGAGCAGTTCTTC. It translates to CASSLGGLVGISTGNEQFF.

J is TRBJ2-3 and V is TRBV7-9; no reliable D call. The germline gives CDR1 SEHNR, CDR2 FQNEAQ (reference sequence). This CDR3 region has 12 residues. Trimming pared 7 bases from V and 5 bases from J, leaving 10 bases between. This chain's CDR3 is CASNDAQDTQYF. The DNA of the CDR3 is TGTGCCAGCAACGATGCCCAAGATACGCAGTATTTT.

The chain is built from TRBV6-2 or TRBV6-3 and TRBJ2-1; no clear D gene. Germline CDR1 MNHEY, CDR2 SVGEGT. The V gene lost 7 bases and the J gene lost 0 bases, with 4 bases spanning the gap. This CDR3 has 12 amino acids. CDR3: CASTHSYNEQFF. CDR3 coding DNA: TGTGCCAGCACTCACTCCTACAATGAGCAGTTCTTC.